This record looks at one T cell receptor (beta chain) sequence and its context. These data are taken from a study of OX40 agonist ivuxolimab in advanced cancers. Study-wide background: Participants, 82.7% male, averaged 60 years of age, ranging from about 23 to 80.

Looked up from germline, CDR1 is SGHNT and CDR2 is YYREEE (reference sequence). V was pared by 5 bases and J by 3 bases, with 9 bases between. The CDR3 sequence is 13 residues long. Exclusion applied to patients with autoimmune disease history or systemic immunosuppression. Repertoires were generated with immunoSEQ multiplex PCR, while TCRdb's copy carries only in-frame clones and drops some. The table records 15,000 to 25,000 clones, roughly 68% of them present only once. This receptor was taken from an adult with an advanced solid tumor such as melanoma, head and neck, liver or kidney cancer. Specimen: CD4+ or CD8+ T cells sorted from blood, collected in a trial of the OX40 agonist ivuxolimab. The J gene is TRBJ1-5, the V gene TRBV5-4; D gene uncertain. CDR3 bases: TGTGCCAGCAGACCGGACCTCAATCAGCCCCAGCATTTT. This encodes CASRPDLNQPQHF.